This T cell receptor beta chain was sequenced in a study of blood T cell repertoires in COVID-19. Study overall: The samples span acute and convalescent COVID-19 from the United States, Italy and Spain.

The CDR3 sequence is 15 residues long. Trimming stripped 5 bases from V and 4 bases from J, with 17 bases between. Germline values: CDR1 MNHEY, CDR2 SMNVEV (reference sequence). How the authors handled the data: Amplification with reference gene primers provided the estimates of nucleated cell counts. Sequencing was performed with immunoSEQ multiplex PCR; in TCRdb, only in-frame clones are kept and a portion is missing. V and J calls and clone size follow that table, whereas D and trimming were derived from the DNA. The sample lists about 58,000 clones, around nine tenths occurring once. The sample comprised peripheral blood. J is TRBJ2-5 and V is TRBV27, with D tentatively TRBD2 (5 bases). The sequence derives from a woman aged 60-75 years with active COVID-19. For the CDR3, the DNA is TGTGCCAGCAGTGTGGGGTCTCCGGCGGGAGAGACCCAGTACTTC. This codes for CASSVGSPAGETQYF.